Reported below is one T cell receptor beta chain. Its antigen is not identified. The germline CDR1 and CDR2 sequences are LGHNA and YSLEER. The V segment lost 4 bases and the J segment 0 bases; nucleotides outside the gene matches: 9. This CDR3 is built from 17 residues. This record belongs to a study of T cell responses to AZD1222 COVID-19 vaccine. Study-level background: Whether given at about 4 or about 12 weeks, second doses were pooled. General study points: Baseline testing showed seropositivity in only five to seven AZD1222 recipients. With dominance at 160-218 and 743-854, vaccine-associated CD4 TCRs spanned spike. Among the donors, most were white British and more were female, and clonal diversity was possibly underestimated.

Profiled with immunoSEQ multiplex PCR; TCRdb holds only in-frame clones, not every one. Of about 120,000 clones in the sample, roughly nine tenths were seen once. The TCR comes from an adult in good health. V gene TRBV4-3 combines with J gene TRBJ2-1; 7 bases fit TRBD2. Sequencing was performed on peripheral blood, taken on day 0 of AZD1222 vaccination. The CDR3, as DNA: TGCGCCAGCAGCCCCTCTGTAGGGAGGGGCTCCTACAATGAGCAGTTCTTC. Translated: CASSPSVGRGSYNEQFF.